The rows below give T cell receptor beta chains drawn from one sample of a study of blood T cell repertoires in COVID-19. Repertoires were generated with immunoSEQ multiplex PCR, while TCRdb's copy carries only in-frame clones and drops some. Here the sample spans about 210,000 clones, 65% to 90% being singletons. Material for sequencing was peripheral blood. The receptors here all came from a man aged 50 or older with active or convalescent COVID-19. CDR3s include the opening cysteine and the closing phenylalanine or tryptophan. A D gene is named only where the DNA matches it firmly. Expanded clones are given a class, and other clones once, few, many or no size at all.

j_call | cdr3_length | v_call | clone_size | d_call | cdr3_aa | cdr3_nt
TRBJ1-2 | 16 | TRBV3-1/TRBV3-2 | . | . | CASSQDSGEGDYGYTF | TGTGCCAGCAGCCAAGATTCGGGGGAGGGGGACTATGGCTACACCTTC
TRBJ1-1 | 13 | TRBV3-1/TRBV3-2 | . | . | CASSPTENTEAFF | TGTGCCAGCAGCCCGACAGAGAACACTGAAGCTTTCTTT
TRBJ2-7 | 11 | TRBV11-2 | . | . | CASSANYEQYF | TGTGCCAGCAGCGCGAACTACGAGCAGTACTTC
TRBJ2-7 | 15 | TRBV5-8 | . | . | CASSLRGHPAYEQYF | TGTGCCAGCAGCTTGAGGGGACACCCGGCCTACGAGCAGTACTTC
TRBJ1-6 | 16 | TRBV4-1 | . | TRBD1 | CASSQDRGQDHSPLHF | TGCGCCAGCAGCCAAGATCGGGGACAGGACCATTCACCCCTCCACTTT
TRBJ1-1 | 17 | TRBV28 | . | TRBD1 | CASSLQDRDSLNTEAFF | TGTGCCAGCAGTCTACAGGACAGGGACAGTTTGAACACTGAAGCTTTCTTT
TRBJ1-2 | 16 | TRBV4-3 | . | TRBD1 | CASSQEHFPGGGGYTF | TGCGCCAGCAGCCAAGAACATTTTCCAGGGGGCGGTGGCTACACCTTC
TRBJ1-1 | 14 | TRBV10-3 | . | . | CASMNPGVNTEAFF | TGTGCCAGCATGAATCCAGGGGTGAACACTGAAGCTTTCTTT
TRBJ2-2 | 19 | TRBV29-1 | once | TRBD2 | CSVALPPTAGAANTGELFF | TGCAGCGTAGCCCTACCACCCACAGCGGGAGCTGCGAACACCGGGGAGCTGTTTTTT
TRBJ2-2 | 14 | TRBV7-3 | . | TRBD1 | CASSSGQGAGELFF | TGTGCCAGCAGCTCGGGACAGGGGGCCGGGGAGCTGTTTTTT
TRBJ1-1 | 13 | TRBV28 | . | . | CASSPTGNTEAFF | TGTGCCAGCAGTCCCACAGGGAACACTGAAGCTTTCTTT
TRBJ1-3 | 13 | TRBV28 | once | . | CASSFGTPHTIYF | TGTGCCAGCAGTTTCGGGACACCTCACACCATATATTTT
TRBJ1-2 | 15 | TRBV3-1/TRBV3-2 | . | TRBD1 | CASSPRDREDYGYTF | TGTGCCAGCAGCCCCCGGGACAGGGAGGACTATGGCTACACCTTC
TRBJ1-6 | 15 | TRBV6-2/TRBV6-3 | . | TRBD1 | CASSGPGQGELGLHF | TGTGCCAGCAGTGGACCGGGACAGGGAGAATTGGGCCTCCACTTT
TRBJ2-3 | 16 | TRBV4-3 | . | TRBD2 | CASGKTRGRHTDTQYF | TGCGCCAGCGGCAAGACCCGCGGGAGGCACACAGATACGCAGTATTTT
TRBJ1-1 | 14 | TRBV28 | . | . | CASSLQPRATEAFF | TGTGCCAGCAGTTTGCAGCCGCGGGCCACTGAAGCTTTCTTT